This T cell receptor beta chain was captured by sequencing in a study of control samples from healthy donors and cancer patients. Here immunoSEQ multiplex PCR was the method, and the copy in TCRdb shows in-frame clones only, minus some. The sample includes about 92,000 clones, roughly 82% of them seen just once. CDR1 and CDR2 (germline): MNHEY, SMNVEV (reference sequence). V gave up 5 bases and J gave up 3 bases, with 20 bases separating them. The CDR3 covers 18 residues. The source is a woman aged 60-70 years in good health. Source material: blood. The V gene is TRBV27, the J gene TRBJ1-6; a weak D match, TRBD1 (6 bases). CDR3 nucleotide sequence: TGTGCCAGCAGTCTGAACAAACCTACAGGGATCTATAATTCACCCCTCCACTTT. Translation: CASSLNKPTGIYNSPLHF.